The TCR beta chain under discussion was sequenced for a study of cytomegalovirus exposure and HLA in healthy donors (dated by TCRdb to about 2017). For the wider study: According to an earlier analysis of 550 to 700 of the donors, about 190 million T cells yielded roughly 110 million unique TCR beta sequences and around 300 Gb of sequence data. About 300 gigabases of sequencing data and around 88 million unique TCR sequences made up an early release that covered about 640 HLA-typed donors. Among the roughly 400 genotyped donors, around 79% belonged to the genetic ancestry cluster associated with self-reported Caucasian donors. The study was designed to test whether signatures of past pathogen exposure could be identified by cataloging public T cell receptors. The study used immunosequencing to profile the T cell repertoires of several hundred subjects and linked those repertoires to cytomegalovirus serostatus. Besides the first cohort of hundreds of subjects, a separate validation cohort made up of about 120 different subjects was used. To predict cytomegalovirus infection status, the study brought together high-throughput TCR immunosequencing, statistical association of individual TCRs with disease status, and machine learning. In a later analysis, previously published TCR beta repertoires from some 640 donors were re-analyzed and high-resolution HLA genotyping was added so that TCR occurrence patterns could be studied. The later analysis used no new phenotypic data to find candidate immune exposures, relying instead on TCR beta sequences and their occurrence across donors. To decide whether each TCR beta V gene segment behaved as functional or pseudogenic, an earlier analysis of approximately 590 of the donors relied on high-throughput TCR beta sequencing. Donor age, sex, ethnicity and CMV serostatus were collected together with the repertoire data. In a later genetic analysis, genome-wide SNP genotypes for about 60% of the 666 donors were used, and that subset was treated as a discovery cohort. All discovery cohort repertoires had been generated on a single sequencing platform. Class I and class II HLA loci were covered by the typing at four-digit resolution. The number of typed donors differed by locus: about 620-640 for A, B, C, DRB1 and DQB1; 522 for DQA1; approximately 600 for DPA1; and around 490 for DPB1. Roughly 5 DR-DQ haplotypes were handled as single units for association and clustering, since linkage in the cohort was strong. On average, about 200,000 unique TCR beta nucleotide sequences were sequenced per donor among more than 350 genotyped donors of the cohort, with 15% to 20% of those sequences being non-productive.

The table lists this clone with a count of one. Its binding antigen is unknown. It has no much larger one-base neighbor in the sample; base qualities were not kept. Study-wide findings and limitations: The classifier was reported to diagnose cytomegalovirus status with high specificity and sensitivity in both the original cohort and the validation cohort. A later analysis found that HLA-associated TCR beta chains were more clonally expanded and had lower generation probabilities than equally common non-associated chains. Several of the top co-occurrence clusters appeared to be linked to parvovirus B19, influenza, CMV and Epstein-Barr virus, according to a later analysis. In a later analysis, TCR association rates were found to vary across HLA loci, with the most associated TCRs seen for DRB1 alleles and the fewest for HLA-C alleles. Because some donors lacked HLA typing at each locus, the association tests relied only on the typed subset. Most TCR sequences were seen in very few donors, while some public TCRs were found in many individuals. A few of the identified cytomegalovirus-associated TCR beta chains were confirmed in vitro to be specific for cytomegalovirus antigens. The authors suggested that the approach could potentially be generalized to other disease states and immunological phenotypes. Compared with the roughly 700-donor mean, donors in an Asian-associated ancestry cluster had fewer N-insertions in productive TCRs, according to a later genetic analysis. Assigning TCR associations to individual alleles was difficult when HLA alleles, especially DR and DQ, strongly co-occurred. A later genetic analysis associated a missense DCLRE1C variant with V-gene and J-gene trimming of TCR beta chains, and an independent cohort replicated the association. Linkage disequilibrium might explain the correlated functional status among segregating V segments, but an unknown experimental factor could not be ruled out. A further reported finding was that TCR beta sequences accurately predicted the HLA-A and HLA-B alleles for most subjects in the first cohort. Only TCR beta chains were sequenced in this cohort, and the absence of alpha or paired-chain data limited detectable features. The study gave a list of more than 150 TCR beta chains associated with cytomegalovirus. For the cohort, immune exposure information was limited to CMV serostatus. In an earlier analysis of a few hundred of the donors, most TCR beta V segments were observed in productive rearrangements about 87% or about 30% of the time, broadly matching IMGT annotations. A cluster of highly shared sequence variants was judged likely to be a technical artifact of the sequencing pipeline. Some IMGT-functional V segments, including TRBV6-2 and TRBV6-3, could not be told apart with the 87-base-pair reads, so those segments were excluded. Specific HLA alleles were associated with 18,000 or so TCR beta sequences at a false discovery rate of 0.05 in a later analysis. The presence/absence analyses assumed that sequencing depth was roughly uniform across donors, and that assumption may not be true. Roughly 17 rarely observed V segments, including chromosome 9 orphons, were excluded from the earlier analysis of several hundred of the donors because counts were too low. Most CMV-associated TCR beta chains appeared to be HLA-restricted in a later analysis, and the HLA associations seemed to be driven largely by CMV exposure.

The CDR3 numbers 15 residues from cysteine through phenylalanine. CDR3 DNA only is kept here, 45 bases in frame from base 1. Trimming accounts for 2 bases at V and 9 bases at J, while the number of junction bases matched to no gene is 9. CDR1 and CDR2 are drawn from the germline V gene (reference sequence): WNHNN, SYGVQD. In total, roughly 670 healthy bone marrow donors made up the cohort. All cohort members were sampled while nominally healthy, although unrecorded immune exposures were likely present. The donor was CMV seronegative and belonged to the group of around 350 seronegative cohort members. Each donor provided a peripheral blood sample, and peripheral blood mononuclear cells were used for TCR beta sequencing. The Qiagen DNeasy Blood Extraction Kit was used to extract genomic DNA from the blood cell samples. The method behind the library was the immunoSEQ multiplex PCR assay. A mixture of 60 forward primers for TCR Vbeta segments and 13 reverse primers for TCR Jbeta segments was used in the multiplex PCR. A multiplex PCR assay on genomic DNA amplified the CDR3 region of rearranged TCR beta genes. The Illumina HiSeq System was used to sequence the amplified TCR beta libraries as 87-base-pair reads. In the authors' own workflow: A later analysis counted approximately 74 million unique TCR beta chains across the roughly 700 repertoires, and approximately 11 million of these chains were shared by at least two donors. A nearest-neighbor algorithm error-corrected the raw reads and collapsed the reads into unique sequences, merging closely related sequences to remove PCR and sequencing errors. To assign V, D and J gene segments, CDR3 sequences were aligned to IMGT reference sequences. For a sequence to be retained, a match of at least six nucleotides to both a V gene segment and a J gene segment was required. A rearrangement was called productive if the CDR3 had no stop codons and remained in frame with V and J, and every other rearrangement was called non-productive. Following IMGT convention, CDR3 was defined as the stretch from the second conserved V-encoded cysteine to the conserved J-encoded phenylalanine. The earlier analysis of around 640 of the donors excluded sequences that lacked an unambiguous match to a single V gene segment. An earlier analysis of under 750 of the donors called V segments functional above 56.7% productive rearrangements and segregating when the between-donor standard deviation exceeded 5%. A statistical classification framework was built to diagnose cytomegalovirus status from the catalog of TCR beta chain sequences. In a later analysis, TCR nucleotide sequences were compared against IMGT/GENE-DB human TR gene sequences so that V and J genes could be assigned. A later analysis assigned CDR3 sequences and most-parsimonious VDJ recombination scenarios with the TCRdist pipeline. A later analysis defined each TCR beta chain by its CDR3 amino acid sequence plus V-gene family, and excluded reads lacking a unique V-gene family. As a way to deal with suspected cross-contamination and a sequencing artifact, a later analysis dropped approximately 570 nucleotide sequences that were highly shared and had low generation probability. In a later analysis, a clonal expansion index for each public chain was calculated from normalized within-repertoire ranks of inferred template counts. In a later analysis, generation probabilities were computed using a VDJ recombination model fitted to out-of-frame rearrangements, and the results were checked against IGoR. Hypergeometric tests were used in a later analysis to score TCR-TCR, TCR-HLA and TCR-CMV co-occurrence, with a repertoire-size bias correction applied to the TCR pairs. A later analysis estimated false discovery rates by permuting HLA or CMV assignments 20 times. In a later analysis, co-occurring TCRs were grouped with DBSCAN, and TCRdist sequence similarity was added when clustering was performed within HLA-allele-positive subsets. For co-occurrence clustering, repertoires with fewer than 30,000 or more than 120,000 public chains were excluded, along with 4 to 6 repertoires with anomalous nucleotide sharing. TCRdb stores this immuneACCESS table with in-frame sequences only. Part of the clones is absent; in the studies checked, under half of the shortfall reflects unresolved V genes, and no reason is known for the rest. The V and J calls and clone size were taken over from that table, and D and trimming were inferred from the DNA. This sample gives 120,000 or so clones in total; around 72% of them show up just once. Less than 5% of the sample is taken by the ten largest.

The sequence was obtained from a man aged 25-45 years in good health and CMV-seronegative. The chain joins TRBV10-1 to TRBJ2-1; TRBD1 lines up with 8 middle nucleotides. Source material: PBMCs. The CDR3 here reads CASSEGQGSISEQFF. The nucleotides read TGCGCCAGCAGTGAGGGACAGGGATCAATCAGTGAGCAGTTCTTC.